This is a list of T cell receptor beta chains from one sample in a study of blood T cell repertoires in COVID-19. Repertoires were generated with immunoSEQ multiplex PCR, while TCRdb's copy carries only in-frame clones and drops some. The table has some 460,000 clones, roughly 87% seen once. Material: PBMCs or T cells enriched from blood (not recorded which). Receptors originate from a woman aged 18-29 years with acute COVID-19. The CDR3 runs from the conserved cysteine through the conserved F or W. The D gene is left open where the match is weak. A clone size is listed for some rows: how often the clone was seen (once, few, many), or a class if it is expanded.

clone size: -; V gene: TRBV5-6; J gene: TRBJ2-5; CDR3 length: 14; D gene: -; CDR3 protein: CASSSYRAQETQYF; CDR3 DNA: TGTGCCAGCAGCTCCTACAGGGCCCAAGAGACCCAGTACTTC
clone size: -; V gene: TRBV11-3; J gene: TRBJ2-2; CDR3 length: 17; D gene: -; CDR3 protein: CATAKLQTPPECGELFF; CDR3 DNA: TGTGCCACCGCTAAGTTACAGACCCCCCCAGAGTGCGGGGAGCTGTTTTTT
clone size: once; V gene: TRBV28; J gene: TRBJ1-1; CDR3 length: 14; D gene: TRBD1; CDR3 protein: CASSSPGQGYEAFF; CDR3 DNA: TGTGCCAGCAGCAGTCCGGGACAGGGTTATGAAGCTTTCTTT
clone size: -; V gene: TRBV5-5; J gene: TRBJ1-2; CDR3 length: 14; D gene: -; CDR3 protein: CASSGQAPRLGYTF; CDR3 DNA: TGTGCCAGCAGCGGGCAGGCGCCCCGGCTTGGCTACACCTTC
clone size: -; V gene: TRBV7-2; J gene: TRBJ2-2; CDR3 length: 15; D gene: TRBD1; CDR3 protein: CASSPGTAITGELFF; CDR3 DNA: TGTGCCAGCAGCCCCGGGACAGCAATCACCGGGGAGCTGTTTTTT
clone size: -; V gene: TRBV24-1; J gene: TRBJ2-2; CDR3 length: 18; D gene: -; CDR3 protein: CATSDLGQGLPNTGELFF; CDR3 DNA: TGTGCCACCAGTGATTTAGGGCAGGGTTTACCGAACACCGGGGAGCTGTTTTTT
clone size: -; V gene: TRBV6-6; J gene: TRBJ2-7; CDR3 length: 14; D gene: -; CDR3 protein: CASSNRLDSYEQYF; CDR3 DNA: TGTGCCAGCAGTAACCGACTAGACTCCTACGAGCAGTACTTC
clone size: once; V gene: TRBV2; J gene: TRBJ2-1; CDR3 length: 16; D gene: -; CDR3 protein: CASSEVKGSAYNEQFF; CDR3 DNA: TGTGCCAGCAGTGAAGTAAAGGGGTCAGCCTACAATGAGCAGTTCTTC
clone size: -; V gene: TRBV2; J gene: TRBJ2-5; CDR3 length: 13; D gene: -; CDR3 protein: CASETGFKETQYF; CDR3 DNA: TGTGCCAGCGAGACAGGTTTTAAAGAGACCCAGTACTTC
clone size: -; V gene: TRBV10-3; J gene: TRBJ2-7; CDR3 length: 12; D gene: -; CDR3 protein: CAISEPHYEQYF; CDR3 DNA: TGTGCCATCAGTGAGCCACATTACGAGCAGTACTTC
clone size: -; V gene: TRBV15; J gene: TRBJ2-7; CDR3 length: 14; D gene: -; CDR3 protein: CATSFSTGSYEQYF; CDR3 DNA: TGTGCCACCAGCTTTTCGACAGGTTCCTACGAGCAGTACTTC
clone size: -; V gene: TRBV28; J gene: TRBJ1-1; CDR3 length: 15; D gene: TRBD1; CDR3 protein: CASRNRGLQGTEAFF; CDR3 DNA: TGTGCCAGCAGGAACAGGGGGCTTCAGGGCACTGAAGCTTTCTTT
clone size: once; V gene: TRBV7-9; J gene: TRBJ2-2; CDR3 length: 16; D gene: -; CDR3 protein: CASSPLGGGLSGELFF; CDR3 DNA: TGTGCCAGCAGCCCCCTGGGGGGGGGCCTCTCCGGGGAGCTGTTTTTT
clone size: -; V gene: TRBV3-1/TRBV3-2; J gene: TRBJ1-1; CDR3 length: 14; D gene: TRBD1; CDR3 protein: CASSRTGTNTEAFF; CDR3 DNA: TGTGCCAGCAGCCGGACAGGAACGAACACTGAAGCTTTCTTT
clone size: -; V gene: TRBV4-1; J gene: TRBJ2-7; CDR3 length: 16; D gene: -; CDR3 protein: CASSQDPGRGGYEQYF; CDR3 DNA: TGCGCCAGCAGCCAAGATCCGGGTAGGGGTGGGTACGAGCAGTACTTC
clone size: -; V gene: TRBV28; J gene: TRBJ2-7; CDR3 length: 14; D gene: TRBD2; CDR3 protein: CASSHGTSGYEQYF; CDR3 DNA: TGTGCCAGCAGTCACGGGACTAGCGGGTACGAGCAGTACTTC
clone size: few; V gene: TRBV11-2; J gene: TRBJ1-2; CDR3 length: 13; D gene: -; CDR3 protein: CASSFQGDYGYTF; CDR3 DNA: TGTGCCAGCAGCTTCCAAGGGGACTATGGCTACACCTTC
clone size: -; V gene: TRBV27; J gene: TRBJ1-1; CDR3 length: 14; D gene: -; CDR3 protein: CASSLWALNTEAFF; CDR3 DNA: TGTGCCAGCAGTTTATGGGCGCTGAACACTGAAGCTTTCTTT
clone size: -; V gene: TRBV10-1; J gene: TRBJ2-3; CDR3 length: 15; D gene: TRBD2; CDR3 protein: CASSLGREASDTQYF; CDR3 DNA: TGCGCCAGCAGCCTTGGGCGGGAGGCATCAGATACGCAGTATTTT
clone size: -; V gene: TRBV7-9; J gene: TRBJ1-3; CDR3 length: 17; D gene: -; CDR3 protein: CASSLAVGQHSGNTIYF; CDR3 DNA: TGTGCCAGCAGCTTAGCGGTGGGACAACACTCTGGAAACACCATATATTTT
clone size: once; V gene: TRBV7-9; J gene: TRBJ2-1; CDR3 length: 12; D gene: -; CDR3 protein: CASRTPNNEQFF; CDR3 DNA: TGTGCCAGCCGTACTCCCAACAATGAGCAGTTCTTC
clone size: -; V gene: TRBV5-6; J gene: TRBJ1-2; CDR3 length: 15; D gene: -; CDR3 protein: CASSTNPGTHYGYTF; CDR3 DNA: TGTGCCAGCAGCACTAACCCGGGAACCCACTATGGCTACACCTTC
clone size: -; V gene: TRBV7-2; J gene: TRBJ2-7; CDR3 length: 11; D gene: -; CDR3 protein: CASHSGGEQYF; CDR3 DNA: TGTGCCAGCCATTCCGGGGGCGAGCAGTACTTC
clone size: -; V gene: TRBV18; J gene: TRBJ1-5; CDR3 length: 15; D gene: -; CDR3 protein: CASSLNDKVNQPQHF; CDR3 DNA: TGTGCCAGCTCACTAAACGACAAGGTCAATCAGCCCCAGCATTTT
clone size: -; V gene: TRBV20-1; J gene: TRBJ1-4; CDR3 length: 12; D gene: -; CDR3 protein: CSASSGGEKLFF; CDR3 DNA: TGCAGTGCTAGTTCGGGGGGCGAAAAACTGTTTTTT
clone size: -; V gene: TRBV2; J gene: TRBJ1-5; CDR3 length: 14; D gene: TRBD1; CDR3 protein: CASRAGTGNQPQHF; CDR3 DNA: TGTGCCAGCAGGGCCGGGACAGGGAATCAGCCCCAGCATTTT
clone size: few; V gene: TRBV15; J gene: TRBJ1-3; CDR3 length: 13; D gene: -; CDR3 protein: CATSRDNRNTIYF; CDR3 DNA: TGTGCCACCAGCAGAGATAACAGAAACACCATATATTTT
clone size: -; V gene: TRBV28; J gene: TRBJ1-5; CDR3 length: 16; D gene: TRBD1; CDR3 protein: CASSLATGSHGQPQHF; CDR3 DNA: TGTGCCAGCAGTTTAGCGACAGGGAGTCATGGTCAGCCCCAGCATTTT
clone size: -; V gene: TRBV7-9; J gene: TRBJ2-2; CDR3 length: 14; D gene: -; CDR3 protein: CASSSGLNTGELFF; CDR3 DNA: TGTGCCAGCAGCTCGGGACTGAACACCGGGGAGCTGTTTTTT
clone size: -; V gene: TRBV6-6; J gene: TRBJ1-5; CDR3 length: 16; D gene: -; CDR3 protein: CASSSPSVRVDQPQHF; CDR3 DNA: TGTGCCAGCAGTTCCCCATCCGTGAGGGTCGATCAGCCCCAGCATTTT
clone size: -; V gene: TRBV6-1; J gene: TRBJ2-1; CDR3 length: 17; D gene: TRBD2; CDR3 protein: CASSEQASGGASNEQFF; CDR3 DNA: TGTGCCAGCAGTGAACAGGCTAGCGGGGGGGCTTCCAATGAGCAGTTCTTC
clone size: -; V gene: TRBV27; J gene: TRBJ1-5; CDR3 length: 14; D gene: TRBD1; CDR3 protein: CASSPGQGNQPQHF; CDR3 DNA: TGTGCCAGCAGTCCCGGACAGGGGAATCAGCCCCAGCATTTT
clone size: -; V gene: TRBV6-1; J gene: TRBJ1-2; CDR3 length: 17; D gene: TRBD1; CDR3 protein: CASSERDRGRPLYGYTF; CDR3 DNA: TGTGCCAGCAGTGAACGGGACAGGGGGCGACCCCTATATGGCTACACCTTC
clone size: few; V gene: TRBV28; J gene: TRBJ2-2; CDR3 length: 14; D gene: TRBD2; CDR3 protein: CASGTSGRDGELFF; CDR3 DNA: TGTGCCAGCGGGACTAGCGGGAGAGACGGGGAGCTGTTTTTT
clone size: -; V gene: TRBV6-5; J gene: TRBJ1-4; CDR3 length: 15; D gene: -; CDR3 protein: CASSQQGTTNEKLFF; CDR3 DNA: TGTGCCAGCAGTCAACAGGGTACAACTAATGAAAAACTGTTTTTT
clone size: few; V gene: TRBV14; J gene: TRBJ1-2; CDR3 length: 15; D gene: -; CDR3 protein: CASSQGLGTVYGYTF; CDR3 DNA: TGTGCCAGCAGCCAAGGACTCGGGACTGTGTATGGCTACACCTTC
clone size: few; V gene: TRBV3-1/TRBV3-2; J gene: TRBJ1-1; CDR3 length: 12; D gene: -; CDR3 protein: CASSDLAGEAFF; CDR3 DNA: TGTGCCAGCAGCGACCTGGCAGGTGAAGCTTTCTTT
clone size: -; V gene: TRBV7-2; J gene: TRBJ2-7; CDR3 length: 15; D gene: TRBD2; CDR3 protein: CASSLIPGGRYEQYF; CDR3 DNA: TGTGCCAGCAGCTTAATCCCGGGAGGGCGGTACGAGCAGTACTTC
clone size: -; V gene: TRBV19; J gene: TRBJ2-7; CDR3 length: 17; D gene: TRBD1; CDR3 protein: CASSIGFRDRAGYEQYF; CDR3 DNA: TGTGCCAGTAGTATAGGTTTCCGGGACAGGGCAGGATACGAGCAGTACTTC
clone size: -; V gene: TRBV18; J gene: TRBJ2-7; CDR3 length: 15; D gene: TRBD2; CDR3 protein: CASSTGLAGHYEQYF; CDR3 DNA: TGTGCCAGCTCAACCGGACTAGCGGGGCACTACGAGCAGTACTTC
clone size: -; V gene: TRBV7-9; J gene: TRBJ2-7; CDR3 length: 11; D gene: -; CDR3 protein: CASSFSREQYF; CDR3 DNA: TGTGCCAGCAGCTTCTCGAGGGAGCAGTACTTC
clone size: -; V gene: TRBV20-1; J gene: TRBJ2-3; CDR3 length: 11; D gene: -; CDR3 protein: CSARPGDTQYF; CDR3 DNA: TGCAGTGCCAGACCCGGAGATACGCAGTATTTT
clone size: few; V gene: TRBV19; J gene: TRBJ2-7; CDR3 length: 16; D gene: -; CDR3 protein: CASSIQSLSFSYEQYF; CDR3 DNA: TGTGCCAGTAGTATCCAGTCCCTTTCTTTCTCCTACGAGCAGTACTTC
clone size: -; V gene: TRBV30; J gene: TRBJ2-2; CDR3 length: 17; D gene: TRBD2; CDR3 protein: CAPETSGRADNTGELFF; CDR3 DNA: TGTGCCCCTGAAACTAGCGGGAGGGCCGATAACACCGGGGAGCTGTTTTTT
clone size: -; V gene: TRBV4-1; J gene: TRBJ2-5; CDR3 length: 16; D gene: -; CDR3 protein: CASSPHQWGEQETQYF; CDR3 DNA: TGCGCCAGCAGCCCCCACCAGTGGGGGGAACAAGAGACCCAGTACTTC
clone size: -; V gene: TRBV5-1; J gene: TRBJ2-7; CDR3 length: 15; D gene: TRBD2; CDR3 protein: CASTPLGAGVEEQYF; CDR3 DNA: TGCGCCAGCACCCCCCTTGGGGCGGGAGTCGAAGAGCAGTACTTC
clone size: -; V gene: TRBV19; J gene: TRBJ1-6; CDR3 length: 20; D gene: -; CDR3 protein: CASSIRQAVQVYRGYSPLHF; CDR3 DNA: TGTGCCAGTAGTATCCGCCAAGCGGTCCAGGTATATCGGGGATATTCACCCCTCCACTTT
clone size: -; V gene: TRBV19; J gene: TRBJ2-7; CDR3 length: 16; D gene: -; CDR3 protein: CASSLQGAFGSGEQYF; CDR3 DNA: TGTGCCAGTAGTTTACAGGGTGCCTTTGGATCGGGCGAGCAGTACTTC
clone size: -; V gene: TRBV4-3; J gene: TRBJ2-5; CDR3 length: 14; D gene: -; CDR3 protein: CASSQAFGEETQYF; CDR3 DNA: TGCGCCAGCAGCCAAGCGTTCGGGGAAGAGACCCAGTACTTC
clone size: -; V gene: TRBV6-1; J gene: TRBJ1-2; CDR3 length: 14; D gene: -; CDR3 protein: CASSESGGNYGYTF; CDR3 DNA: TGTGCCAGCAGTGAAAGTGGGGGCAACTATGGCTACACCTTC
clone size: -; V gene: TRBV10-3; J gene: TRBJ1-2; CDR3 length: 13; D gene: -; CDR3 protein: CAISRDTDYGYTF; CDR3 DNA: TGTGCCATCAGCCGGGACACTGACTATGGCTACACCTTC
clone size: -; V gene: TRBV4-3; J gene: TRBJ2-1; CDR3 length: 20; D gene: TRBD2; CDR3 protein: CASSQDLGRGGTSLMNEQFF; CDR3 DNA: TGCGCCAGCAGCCAAGATCTAGGAAGGGGGGGGACTAGCCTAATGAATGAGCAGTTCTTC
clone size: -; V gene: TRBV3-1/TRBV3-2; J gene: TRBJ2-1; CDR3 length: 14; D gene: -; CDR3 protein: CASSPGHSYNEQFF; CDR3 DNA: TGTGCCAGCAGCCCGGGACATTCCTACAATGAGCAGTTCTTC